The present entry profiles one T cell receptor (beta chain) with its context. The antigen remains unidentified. Only in-frame clones appear in the TCRdb table, and some are missing; sequencing was by immunoSEQ multiplex PCR. Of 21,000 or so clones listed, about 87% are singletons. The data belong to a study of naive CD8 T cells in extremely preterm neonates. Study results and caveats: Relative to older groups, preterm infants had shorter, less trimmed CDR3s with fewer N additions. Preterm neonate repertoires were significantly less rich by iChao1 than others. Shared CDR3 nucleotide sequences: preterm 2.7%, term around 0.38%, children more than 0.025%, adults approximately 0.01%.

Samples were taken at extremely preterm deliveries at roughly 22-28 weeks of gestation. The sample holds sorted live naive CD8+ CD45RA+CCR7+ T cells. Germline CDR1 reads MDHEN; CDR2 reads SYDVKM. V lost 2 bases, J lost 1 base, and 7 bases lay in between. The CDR3 length is 14 residues. The chain carries TRBV28 and TRBJ2-3, with D maybe TRBD2 (6 bases). The receptor's source is a boy who was born preterm. Sequencing input: naive CD8+ T cells from cord blood. CDR3 sequence (DNA): TGTGCCAGCAGTTTAAAGCGGGGCACAGATACGCAGTATTTT. Protein product: CASSLKRGTDTQYF.